This entry features one T cell receptor beta chain sequence. The data derive from a study of cytomegalovirus exposure and HLA in healthy donors. Germline V gives CDR1 KGHSH, CDR2 LQKENI. This CDR3 region has 16 residues. J lost 5 bases, V lost 3 bases, and 1 base had no gene match. A multiplex PCR was run with 60 Vbeta primers and 13 Jbeta primers. Sequenced by immunoSEQ multiplex PCR; TCRdb stores in-frame clones only, minus some. This table has around 61,000 clones, about 90% appearing once. Material for sequencing was PBMCs. This sequence joins TRBV18 and TRBJ2-2, with TRBD2 identical over 15 bases. The TCR comes from a man aged 30 to 45 in good health and CMV-seropositive. CDR3 nucleotide sequence: TGTGCCAGCTCACCGGGGACTAGCGGGAGGACCGGGGAGCTGTTTTTT. Amino acid sequence: CASSPGTSGRTGELFF.